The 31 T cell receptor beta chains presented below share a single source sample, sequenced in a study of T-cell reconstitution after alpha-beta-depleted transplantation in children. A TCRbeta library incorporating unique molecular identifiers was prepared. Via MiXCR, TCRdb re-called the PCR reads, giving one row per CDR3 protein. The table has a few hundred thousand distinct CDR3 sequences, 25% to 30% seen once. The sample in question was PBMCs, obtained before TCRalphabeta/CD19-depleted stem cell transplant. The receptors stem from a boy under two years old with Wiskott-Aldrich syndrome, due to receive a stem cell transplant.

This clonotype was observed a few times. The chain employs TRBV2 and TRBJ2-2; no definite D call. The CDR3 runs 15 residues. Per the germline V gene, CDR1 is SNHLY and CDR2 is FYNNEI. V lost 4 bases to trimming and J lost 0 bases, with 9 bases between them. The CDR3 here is CASSGWGANTGELFF. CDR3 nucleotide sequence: TGTGCCAGCAGTGGTTGGGGTGCGAACACCGGGGAGCTGTTTTTT.

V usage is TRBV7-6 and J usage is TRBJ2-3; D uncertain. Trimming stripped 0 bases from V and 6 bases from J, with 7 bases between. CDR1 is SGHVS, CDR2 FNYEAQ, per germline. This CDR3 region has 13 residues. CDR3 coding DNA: TGTGCCAGCAGCTTAGCTATGGTCGATACGCAGTATTTT. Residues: CASSLAMVDTQYF.

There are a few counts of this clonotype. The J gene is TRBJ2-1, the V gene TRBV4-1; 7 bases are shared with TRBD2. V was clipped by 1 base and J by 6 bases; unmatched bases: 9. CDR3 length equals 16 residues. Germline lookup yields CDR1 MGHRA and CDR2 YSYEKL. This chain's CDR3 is CASSQVASGIGNEQFF. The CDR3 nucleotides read TGCGCCAGCAGCCAAGTTGCCAGCGGGATCGGCAATGAGCAGTTCTTC.

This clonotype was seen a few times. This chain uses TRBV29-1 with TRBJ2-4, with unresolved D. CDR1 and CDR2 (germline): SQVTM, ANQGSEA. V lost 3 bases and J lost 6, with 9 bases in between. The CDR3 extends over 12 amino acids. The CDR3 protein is CSVEPTLNIQYF. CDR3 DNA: TGCAGCGTTGAGCCTACTCTAAACATTCAGTACTTC.

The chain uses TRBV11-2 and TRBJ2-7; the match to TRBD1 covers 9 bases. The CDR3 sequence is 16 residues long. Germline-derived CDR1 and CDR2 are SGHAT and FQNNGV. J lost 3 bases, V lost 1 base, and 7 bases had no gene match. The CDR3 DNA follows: TGTGCCAGCAGCTTAGGGGGCGACAGGGGGGTCTACGAGCAGTACTTC. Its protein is CASSLGGDRGVYEQYF.

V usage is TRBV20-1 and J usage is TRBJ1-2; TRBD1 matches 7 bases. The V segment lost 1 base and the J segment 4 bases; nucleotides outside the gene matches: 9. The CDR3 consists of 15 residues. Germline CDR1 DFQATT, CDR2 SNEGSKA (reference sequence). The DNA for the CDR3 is TGCAGTGCTAGAGGTGACAGGGCGCCCCTCTATGGCTACACCTTC. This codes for CSARGDRAPLYGYTF.

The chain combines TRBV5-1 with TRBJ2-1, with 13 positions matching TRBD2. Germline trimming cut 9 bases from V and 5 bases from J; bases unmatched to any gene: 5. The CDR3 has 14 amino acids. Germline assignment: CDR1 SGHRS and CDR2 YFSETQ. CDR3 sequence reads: CATTSGRVDNEQFF. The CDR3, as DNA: TGCGCCACCACTAGCGGGAGGGTCGACAATGAGCAGTTCTTC. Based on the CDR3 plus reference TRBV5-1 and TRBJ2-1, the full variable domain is KAGVTQTPRYLIKTRGQQVTLSCSPISGHRSVSWYQQTPGQGLQFLFEYFSETQRNKGNFPGRFSGRQFSNSRSEMNVSTLELGDSALYLCATTSGRVDNEQFFGPGTRLTVL.

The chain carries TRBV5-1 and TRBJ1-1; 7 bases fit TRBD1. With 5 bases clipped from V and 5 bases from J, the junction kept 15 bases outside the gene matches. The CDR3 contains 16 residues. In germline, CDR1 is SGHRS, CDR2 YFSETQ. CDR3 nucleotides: TGCGCCAGCAGTTTGTTCGGTGGCAGGGGGAGTACTGAAGCTTTCTTT. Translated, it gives CASSLFGGRGSTEAFF.

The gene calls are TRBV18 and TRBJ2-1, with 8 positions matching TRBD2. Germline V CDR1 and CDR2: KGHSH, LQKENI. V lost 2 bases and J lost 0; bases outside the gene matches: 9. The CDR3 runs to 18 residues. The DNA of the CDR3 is TGTGCCAGCTCACCAAGGCGGGAGGACCCCAGCTCCTACAATGAGCAGTTCTTC. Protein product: CASSPRREDPSSYNEQFF.

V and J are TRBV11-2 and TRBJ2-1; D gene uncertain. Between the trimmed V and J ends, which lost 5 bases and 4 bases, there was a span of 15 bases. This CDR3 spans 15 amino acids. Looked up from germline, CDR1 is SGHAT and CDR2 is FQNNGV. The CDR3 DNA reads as TGTGCCAGCAGCCTGACACAAAGCCCTTACAATGAGCAGTTCTTC. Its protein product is CASSLTQSPYNEQFF.

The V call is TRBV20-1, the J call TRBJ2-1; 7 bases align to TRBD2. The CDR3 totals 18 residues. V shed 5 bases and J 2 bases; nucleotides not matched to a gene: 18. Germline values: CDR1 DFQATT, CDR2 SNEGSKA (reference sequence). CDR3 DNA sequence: TGCAGTGCTGACTGGGGGGGATCAGCGGGAAGCGCCTACAATGAGCAGTTCTTC. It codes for CSADWGGSAGSAYNEQFF.

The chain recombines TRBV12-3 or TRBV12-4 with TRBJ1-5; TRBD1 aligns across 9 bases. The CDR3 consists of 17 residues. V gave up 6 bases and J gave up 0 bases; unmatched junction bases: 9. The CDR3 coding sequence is TGTGCCAGCAGCCTTGAAGGGGGACAGGGTAGCAATCAGCCCCAGCATTTT. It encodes CASSLEGGQGSNQPQHF.

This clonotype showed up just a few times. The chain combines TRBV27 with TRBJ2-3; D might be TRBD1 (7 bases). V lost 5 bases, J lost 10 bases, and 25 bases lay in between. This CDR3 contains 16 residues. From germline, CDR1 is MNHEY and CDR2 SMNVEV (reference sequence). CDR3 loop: CASSPWTGSKGGPQYF. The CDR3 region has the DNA TGTGCCAGCAGTCCCTGGACAGGTTCCAAGGGAGGTCCGCAGTATTTT.

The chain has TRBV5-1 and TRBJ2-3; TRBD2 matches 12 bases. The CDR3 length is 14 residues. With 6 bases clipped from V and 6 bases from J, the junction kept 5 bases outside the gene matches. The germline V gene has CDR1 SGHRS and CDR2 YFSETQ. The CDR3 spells CASKLAGGGDTQYF. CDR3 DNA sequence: TGCGCCAGCAAACTAGCGGGAGGCGGGGATACGCAGTATTTT.

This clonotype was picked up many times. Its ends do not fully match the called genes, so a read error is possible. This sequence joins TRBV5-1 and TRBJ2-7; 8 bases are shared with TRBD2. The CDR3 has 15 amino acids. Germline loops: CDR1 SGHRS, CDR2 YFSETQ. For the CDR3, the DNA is TGTGCCAGCAGCTTCGGGCTAGCGGGCTCCTACGAGCAGTACTTC. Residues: CASSFGLAGSYEQYF.

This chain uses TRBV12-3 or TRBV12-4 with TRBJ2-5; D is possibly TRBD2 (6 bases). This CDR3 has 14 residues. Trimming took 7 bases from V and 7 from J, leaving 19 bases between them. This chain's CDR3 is CASTLSGGVGTQYF. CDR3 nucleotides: TGTGCCAGCACCCTATCAGGAGGGGTGGGGACCCAGTACTTC.

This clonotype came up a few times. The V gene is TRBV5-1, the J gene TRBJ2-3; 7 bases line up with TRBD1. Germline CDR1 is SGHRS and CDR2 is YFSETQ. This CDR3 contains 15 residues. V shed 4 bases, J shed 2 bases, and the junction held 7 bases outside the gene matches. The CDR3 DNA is TGCGCCAGCAGCCCCCGGACAGGTGCCACAGATACGCAGTATTTT. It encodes CASSPRTGATDTQYF. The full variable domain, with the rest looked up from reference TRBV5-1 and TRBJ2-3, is KAGVTQTPRYLIKTRGQQVTLSCSPISGHRSVSWYQQTPGQGLQFLFEYFSETQRNKGNFPGRFSGRQFSNSRSEMNVSTLELGDSALYLCASSPRTGATDTQYFGPGTRLTVL.

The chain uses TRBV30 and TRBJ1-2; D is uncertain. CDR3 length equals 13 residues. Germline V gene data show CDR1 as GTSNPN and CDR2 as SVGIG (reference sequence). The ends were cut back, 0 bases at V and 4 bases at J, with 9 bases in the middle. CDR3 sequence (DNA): TGTGCCTGGAGTGTACCAGGTTTCTATGGCTACACCTTC. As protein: CAWSVPGFYGYTF.

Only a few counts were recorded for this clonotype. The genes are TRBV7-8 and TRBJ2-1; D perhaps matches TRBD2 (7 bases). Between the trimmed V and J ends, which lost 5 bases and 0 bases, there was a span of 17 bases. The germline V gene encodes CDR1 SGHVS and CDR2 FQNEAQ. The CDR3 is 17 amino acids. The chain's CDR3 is CASSPPRGGGSYNEQFF. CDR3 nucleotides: TGTGCCAGCAGCCCCCCCCGGGGAGGGGGCTCCTACAATGAGCAGTTCTTC.

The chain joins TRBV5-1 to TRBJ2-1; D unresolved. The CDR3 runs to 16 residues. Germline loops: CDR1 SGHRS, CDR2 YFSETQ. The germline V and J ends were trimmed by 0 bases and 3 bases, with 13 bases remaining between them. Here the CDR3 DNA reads TGCGCCAGCAGCTTGGAGTTTTCACGGCGCTACAATGAGCAGTTCTTC. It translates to CASSLEFSRRYNEQFF.

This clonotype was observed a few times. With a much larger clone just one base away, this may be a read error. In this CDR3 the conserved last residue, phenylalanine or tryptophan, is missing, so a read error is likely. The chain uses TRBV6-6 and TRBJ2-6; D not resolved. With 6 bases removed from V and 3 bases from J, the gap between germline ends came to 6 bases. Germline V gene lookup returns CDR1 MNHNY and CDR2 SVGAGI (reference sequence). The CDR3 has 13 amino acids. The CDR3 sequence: CASRHRGANVLTS. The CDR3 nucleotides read TGTGCCAGCAGGCATCGTGGGGCCAACGTCCTGACTTCC.

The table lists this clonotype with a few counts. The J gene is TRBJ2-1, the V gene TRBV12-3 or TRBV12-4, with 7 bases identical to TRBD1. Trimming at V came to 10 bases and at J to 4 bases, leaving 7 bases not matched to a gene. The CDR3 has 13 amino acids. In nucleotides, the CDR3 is TGTGCCACCAACGGGACAGAGTACAATGAGCAGTTCTTC. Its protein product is CATNGTEYNEQFF.

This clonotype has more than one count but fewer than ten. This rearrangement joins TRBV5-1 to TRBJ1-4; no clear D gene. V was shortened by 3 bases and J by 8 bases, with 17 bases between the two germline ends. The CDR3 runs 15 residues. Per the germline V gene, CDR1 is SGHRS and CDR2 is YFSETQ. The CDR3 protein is CASSSSSGVGEKLFF. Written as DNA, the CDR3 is TGCGCCAGCAGCTCCTCCTCCGGGGTTGGCGAAAAACTGTTTTTT. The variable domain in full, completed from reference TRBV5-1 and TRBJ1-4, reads KAGVTQTPRYLIKTRGQQVTLSCSPISGHRSVSWYQQTPGQGLQFLFEYFSETQRNKGNFPGRFSGRQFSNSRSEMNVSTLELGDSALYLCASSSSSGVGEKLFFGSGTQLSVL.

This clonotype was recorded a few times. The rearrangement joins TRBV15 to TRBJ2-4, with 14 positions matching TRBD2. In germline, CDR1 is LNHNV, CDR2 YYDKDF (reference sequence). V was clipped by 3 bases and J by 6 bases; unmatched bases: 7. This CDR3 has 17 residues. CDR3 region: CATSRGLAGDGSNIQYF. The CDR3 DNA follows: TGTGCCACCAGCAGGGGACTAGCGGGGGACGGGTCAAACATTCAGTACTTC. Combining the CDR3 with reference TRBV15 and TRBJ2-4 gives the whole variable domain DAMVIQNPRYQVTQFGKPVTLSCSQTLNHNVMYWYQQKSSQAPKLLFHYYDKDFNNEADTPDNFQSRRPNTSFCFLDIRSPGLGDTAMYLCATSRGLAGDGSNIQYFGAGTRLSVL.

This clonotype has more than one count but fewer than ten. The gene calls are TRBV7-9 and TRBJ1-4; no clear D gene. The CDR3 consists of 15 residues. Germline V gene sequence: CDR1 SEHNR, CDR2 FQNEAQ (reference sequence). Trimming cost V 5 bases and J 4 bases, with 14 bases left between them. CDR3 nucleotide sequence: TGTGCCAGCAGCGAACAGCCGGGTCATAATGAAAAACTGTTTTTT. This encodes CASSEQPGHNEKLFF.

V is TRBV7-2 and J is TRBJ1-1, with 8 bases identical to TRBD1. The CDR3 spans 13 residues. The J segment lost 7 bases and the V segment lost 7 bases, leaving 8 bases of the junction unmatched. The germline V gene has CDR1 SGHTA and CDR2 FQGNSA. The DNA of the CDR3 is TGTGCCAGCATTCCGCTCGGACAGGGTGAAGCTTTCTTT. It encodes CASIPLGQGEAFF. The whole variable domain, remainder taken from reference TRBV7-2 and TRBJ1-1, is GAGVSQSPSNKVTEKGKDVELRCDPISGHTALYWYRQSLGQGLEFLIYFQGNSAPDKSGLPSDRFSAERTGGSVSTLTIQRTQQEDSAVYLCASIPLGQGEAFFGQGTRLTVV.

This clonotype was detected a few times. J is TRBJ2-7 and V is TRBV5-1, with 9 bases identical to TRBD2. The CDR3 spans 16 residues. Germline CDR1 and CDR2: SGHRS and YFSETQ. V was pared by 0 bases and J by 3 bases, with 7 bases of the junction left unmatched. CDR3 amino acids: CASSLALAGVFYEQYF. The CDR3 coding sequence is TGCGCCAGCAGCTTGGCCTTAGCGGGAGTGTTCTACGAGCAGTACTTC. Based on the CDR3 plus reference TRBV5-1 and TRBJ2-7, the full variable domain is KAGVTQTPRYLIKTRGQQVTLSCSPISGHRSVSWYQQTPGQGLQFLFEYFSETQRNKGNFPGRFSGRQFSNSRSEMNVSTLELGDSALYLCASSLALAGVFYEQYFGPGTRLTVT.

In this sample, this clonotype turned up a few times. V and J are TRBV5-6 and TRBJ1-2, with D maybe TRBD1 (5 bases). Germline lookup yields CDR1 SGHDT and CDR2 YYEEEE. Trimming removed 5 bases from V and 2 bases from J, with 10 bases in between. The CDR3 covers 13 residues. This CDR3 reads CASSWGRNYGYTF. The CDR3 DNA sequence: TGTGCCAGCAGTTGGGGCAGGAACTATGGCTACACCTTC.

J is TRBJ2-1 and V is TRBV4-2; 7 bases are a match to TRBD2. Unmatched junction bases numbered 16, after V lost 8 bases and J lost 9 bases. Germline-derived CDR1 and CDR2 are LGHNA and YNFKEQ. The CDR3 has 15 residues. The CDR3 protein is CASSSLSGGGFEQFF. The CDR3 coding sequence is TGTGCCAGCTCCTCTTTGTCGGGAGGTGGTTTTGAGCAGTTCTTC.

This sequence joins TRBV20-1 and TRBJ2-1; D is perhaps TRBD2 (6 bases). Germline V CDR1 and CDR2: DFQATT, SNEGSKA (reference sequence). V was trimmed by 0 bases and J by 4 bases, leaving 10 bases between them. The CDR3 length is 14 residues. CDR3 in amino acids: CSARDLRGYNEQFF. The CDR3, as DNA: TGCAGTGCTAGAGATCTGCGGGGTTACAATGAGCAGTTCTTC.

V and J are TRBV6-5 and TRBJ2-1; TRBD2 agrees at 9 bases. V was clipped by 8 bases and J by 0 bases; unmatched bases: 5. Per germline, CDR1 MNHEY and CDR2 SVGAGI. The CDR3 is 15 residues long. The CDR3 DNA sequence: TGTGCCAGCGGGAATAGCGGGAGCTCCTACAATGAGCAGTTCTTC. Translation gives CASGNSGSSYNEQFF.